Listed here are 14 T cell receptor beta chains from one sample, sequenced in a study of blood T cell repertoires in COVID-19. Produced via immunoSEQ multiplex PCR; TCRdb's table is partial and in-frame only. Altogether around 170,000 clones are present, approximately 86% being singletons, with the ten largest covering around 0.6%. What was sequenced was peripheral blood. The receptors stem from a man aged 60 to 75 with COVID-19, enrolled during active disease.

The chain links TRBV2 to TRBJ1-1; 8 bases map to TRBD1. The CDR3 is 14 residues long. V trimming: 6 bases; J trimming: 0 bases; junction bases outside the gene matches: 3. Germline CDR1 and CDR2: SNHLY and FYNNEI. CDR3 in amino acids: CASSAQGVNTEAFF. CDR3 coding DNA: TGTGCCAGCAGCGCACAGGGGGTGAACACTGAAGCTTTCTTT. The whole variable domain, remainder taken from reference TRBV2 and TRBJ1-1, is EPEVTQTPSHQVTQMGQEVILRCVPISNHLYFYWYRQILGQKVEFLVSFYNNEISEKSEIFDDQFSVERPDGSNFTLKIRSTKLEDSAMYFCASSAQGVNTEAFFGQGTRLTVV.

On this clone: One end of the junction varies from germline; a read error may be responsible. The V gene is TRBV7-7, the J gene TRBJ2-5, with TRBD1 identical over 9 bases. The CDR3 covers 12 residues. Germline lookup yields CDR1 SSHAT and CDR2 FNYEAQ (reference sequence). The CDR3 region is CASSTGGETQYF. DNA for the CDR3: TGTGCTAGCAGCACAGGGGGCGAGACCCAGTACTTC.

V and J are TRBV7-2 and TRBJ2-1; TRBD2 matches at 9 bases. Germline loops: CDR1 SGHTA, CDR2 FQGNSA. V lost 5 bases, J lost 12 bases, and 20 bases stayed unmatched. The CDR3 covers 17 residues. CDR3 loop: CASSPSGGLAGEVGQFF. For the CDR3, the DNA is TGTGCCAGCAGCCCAAGCGGGGGACTAGCAGGAGAGGTGGGGCAGTTCTTC.

This sequence joins TRBV7-8 and TRBJ1-3, with 8 positions matching TRBD1. This CDR3 has 14 amino acids. Unmatched junction bases numbered 0, after V lost 3 bases and J lost 2 bases. CDR1 and CDR2 from the germline V gene are SGHVS and FQNEAQ. CDR3 sequence reads: CASSLDRAGNTIYF. In DNA form, the CDR3 reads TGTGCCAGCAGCTTGGACAGGGCTGGAAACACCATATATTTT.

This chain uses TRBV24-1 with TRBJ2-3; the match to TRBD1 covers 8 bases. Trimming took 7 bases from V and 3 from J; bases not matched to a gene: 2. The CDR3 is 13 amino acids. Germline V CDR1 and CDR2: KGHDR, SFDVKD. CDR3 amino acids: CATSRQGTDTQYF. The CDR3 DNA follows: TGTGCCACCAGCCGACAGGGGACAGATACGCAGTATTTT.

This sequence joins TRBV12-5 and TRBJ1-3; D perhaps matches TRBD1 (5 bases). Germline V gene lookup returns CDR1 LGHNT and CDR2 FRNRAP. Trimming took 7 bases from V and 2 from J, leaving 12 bases between them. CDR3 length equals 14 residues. The DNA for the CDR3 is TGTGCTAGTGCCTCCGGGGGGGCTGGAAACACCATATATTTT. It is translated as CASASGGAGNTIYF.

The chain recombines TRBV14 with TRBJ2-1; TRBD2 matches at 12 bases. The CDR3 totals 13 residues. V lost 6 bases to trimming and J lost 13 bases; unmatched junction nucleotides: 7. Germline CDR1 reads SGHDN; CDR2 reads FVKESK. The CDR3 spells CASSLAGGPIQFF. The CDR3 nucleotides are TGTGCCAGCAGTCTAGCGGGAGGGCCGATCCAGTTCTTC.

In its sample, this clone was seen a few times. The V gene is TRBV5-1, the J gene TRBJ2-5; TRBD2 agrees at 8 bases. The CDR3 is made up of 12 amino acids. CDR1 is SGHRS and CDR2 is YFSETQ in the germline V gene. Unmatched junction bases numbered 5, after V lost 8 bases and J lost 5 bases. CDR3: CASSGAGETQYF. The DNA of the CDR3 is TGCGCCAGTAGCGGGGCGGGGGAGACCCAGTACTTC.

This chain connects TRBV6-6 to TRBJ2-3, with TRBD2 identical over 10 bases. V was clipped by 6 bases and J by 2 bases; unmatched bases: 8. The CDR3 extends over 16 amino acids. Germline V gene data show CDR1 as MNHNY and CDR2 as SVGAGI (reference sequence). CDR3 in amino acids: CASSLPTSGNTDTQYF. As DNA, the CDR3 is TGTGCCAGCAGCCTACCCACTAGCGGGAACACAGATACGCAGTATTTT.

The chain employs TRBV7-2 and TRBJ1-6; possibly TRBD1 for D (6 bases). V was pared by 5 bases and J by 13 bases, with 15 bases between. There are 13 residues in the CDR3. CDR1 is SGHTA and CDR2 is FQGNSA in the germline V gene. The CDR3 coding sequence is TGTGCCAGCAGCAGGACAGACCGTTCGCCCCTCCACTTT. Its protein is CASSRTDRSPLHF.

V is TRBV28 and J is TRBJ1-1, with a possible D match to TRBD1 (6 bases). The germline V gene encodes CDR1 MDHEN and CDR2 SYDVKM. This CDR3 comprises 16 residues. The ends were cut back, 4 bases at V and 4 bases at J, with 19 bases in the middle. DNA for the CDR3: TGTGCCAGCAGTTCACAGGGATCTTCGCTGAGCACTGAAGCTTTCTTT. As protein: CASSSQGSSLSTEAFF.

The V call is TRBV7-2, the J call TRBJ2-2, with 10 bases identical to TRBD1. Germline trimming cut 5 bases from V and 5 bases from J; bases unmatched to any gene: 14. Looked up from germline, CDR1 is SGHTA and CDR2 is FQGNSA. The CDR3 loop spans 18 amino acids. The CDR3 region has the DNA TGTGCCAGCAGCCCACGAGGGACAGGGGAAGGCGGGACCGGGGAGCTGTTTTTT. Its protein product is CASSPRGTGEGGTGELFF.

This clone was detected a few times. This rearrangement joins TRBV29-1 to TRBJ1-1; 7 bases match TRBD1. J was trimmed by 1 base and V by 6 bases; bases with no gene match: 5. This CDR3 comprises 13 residues. CDR1 is SQVTM and CDR2 is ANQGSEA in the germline V gene. CDR3 nucleotide sequence: TGCAGCGTGAGGGGACAGAAGAACACTGAAGCTTTCTTT. Its translation is CSVRGQKNTEAFF.

In its sample, this clone was seen a few times. The CDR3 here is CASSVTGLSNQPQHF. The DNA of the CDR3 is TGTGCCAGCAGTGTGACAGGGTTGAGCAATCAGCCCCAGCATTTT. This chain joins TRBV2 and TRBJ1-5; TRBD1 matches at 7 bases. Germline lookup yields CDR1 SNHLY and CDR2 FYNNEI. CDR3 size: 15 residues. J gave up 1 base and V 4 bases, and 4 bases lay outside the gene matches.